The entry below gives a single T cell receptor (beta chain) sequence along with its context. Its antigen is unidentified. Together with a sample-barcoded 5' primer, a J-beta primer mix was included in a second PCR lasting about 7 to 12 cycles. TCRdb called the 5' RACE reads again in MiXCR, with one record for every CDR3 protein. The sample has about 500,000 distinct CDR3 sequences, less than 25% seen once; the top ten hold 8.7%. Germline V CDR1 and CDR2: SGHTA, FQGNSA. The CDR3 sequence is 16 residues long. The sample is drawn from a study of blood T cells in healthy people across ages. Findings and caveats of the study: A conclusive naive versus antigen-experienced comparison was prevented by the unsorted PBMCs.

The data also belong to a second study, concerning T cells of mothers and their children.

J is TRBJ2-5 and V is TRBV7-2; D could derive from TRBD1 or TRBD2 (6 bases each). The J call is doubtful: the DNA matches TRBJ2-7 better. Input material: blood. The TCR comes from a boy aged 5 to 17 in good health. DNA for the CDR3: TGTGCCAGCAGCTTAGGTCCAGCAAGGGGGGAGGACGAGCAGTACTTC. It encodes CASSLGPARGEDEQYF.